This T cell receptor (beta chain) stems from a study of shared clonotypes between healthy human individuals. Genomic DNA of every subset was divided equally among multiple immunoSEQ plates. The table came from immunoSEQ multiplex PCR; TCRdb's copy has only in-frame clones and leaves some out. In the table there are under 2,500,000 clones, almost 96% of which are singletons. Germline CDR1 reads GTSNPN; CDR2 reads SVGIG (reference sequence). CDR3 length: 15 amino acids. Trimming shortened V by 3 bases and J by 3 bases, and 15 bases separated the two germline ends. The rearrangement links TRBV30 to TRBJ2-1; D gene ambiguous. Sequencing was carried out using naive CD4+ T cells sorted from blood. Subset reported: CD45RA+ positively selected. The clonotype originates from a man aged 18-30 years in good health. The CDR3 bases are TGTGCCTGGAGCGACCCCCGGGCTAACTACAATGAGCAGTTCTTC. Translation gives CAWSDPRANYNEQFF.